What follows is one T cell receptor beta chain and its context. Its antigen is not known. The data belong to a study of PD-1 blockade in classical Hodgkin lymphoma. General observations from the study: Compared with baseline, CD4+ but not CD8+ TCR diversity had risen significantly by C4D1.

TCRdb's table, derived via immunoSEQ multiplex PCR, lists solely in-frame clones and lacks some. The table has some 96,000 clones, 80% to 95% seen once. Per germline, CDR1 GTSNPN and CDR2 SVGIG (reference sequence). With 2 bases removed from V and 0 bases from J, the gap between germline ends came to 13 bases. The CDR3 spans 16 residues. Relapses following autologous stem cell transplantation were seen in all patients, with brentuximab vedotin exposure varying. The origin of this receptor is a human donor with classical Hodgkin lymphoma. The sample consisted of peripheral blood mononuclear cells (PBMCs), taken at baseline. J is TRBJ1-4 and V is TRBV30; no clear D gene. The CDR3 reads CAWSIRPPATNEKLFF. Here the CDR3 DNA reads TGTGCCTGGAGTATCCGTCCCCCTGCAACTAATGAAAAACTGTTTTTT.